The text below deals with one T cell receptor beta chain. The table came from immunoSEQ multiplex PCR; TCRdb's copy has only in-frame clones and leaves some out. The sample lists around 58,000 clones, 70% to 90% seen once, with approximately 15% in the top ten. This entry comes from a study of T cell responses to AZD1222 COVID-19 vaccine. Germline CDR1 is SGHDT and CDR2 is YYEEEE. Trimming pared 0 bases from V and 2 bases from J, leaving 6 bases between. The CDR3 runs to 14 residues. Timing groups of about 4 and about 12 weeks for second doses were pooled. The rearrangement links TRBV5-6 to TRBJ1-3; no reliable D call. The material was peripheral blood, obtained 28 days after the second AZD1222 dose. This TCR was recovered from an adult who received the AZD1222 COVID-19 vaccine. The CDR3 spells CASSLEQPGNTIYF. CDR3 in DNA: TGTGCCAGCAGCTTGGAACAGCCTGGAAACACCATATATTTT.